Following are 18 T cell receptor beta chains from one sample sequenced in a study of Graves' ophthalmopathy and Graves' hyperthyroidism. The TCR beta CDR3 regions underwent amplification from RNA transcripts. The workflow started with a first-round RT-PCR run with HTBI primers and then moved on to a second-round multiplex PCR. Each CDR3 protein gets one entry after TCRdb re-called the multiplex PCR reads with MiXCR. The profile covers under 400,000 distinct CDR3 sequences, with under 20% appearing a single time and 9% to 15% taken by the ten largest. Material: peripheral blood. The receptors were gathered from an adult man with Graves' ophthalmopathy.

This clonotype occurred many times. V and J are TRBV2 and TRBJ1-2, with TRBD1 matching over 8 bases. This CDR3 contains 13 residues. With V trimmed by 8 bases and J by 8 bases, 10 bases remained unmatched. From germline, CDR1 is SNHLY and CDR2 FYNNEI. CDR3 nucleotide sequence: TGTGCCAGCTCCTCTCAGGGGGCGCGGGGCTACACCTTC. Protein: CASSSQGARGYTF.

About this clonotype: A much larger clone sits a single nucleotide away, making a read error possible. This chain links TRBV7-2 with TRBJ2-5; the D gene is possibly TRBD1 (6 bases). Germline lookup yields CDR1 SGHTA and CDR2 FQGNSA. The CDR3 runs to 13 residues. V gave up 3 bases and J gave up 13 bases, with 18 bases separating them. Written as DNA, the CDR3 is TGTGCCAGCAGCTTTTCAGGGTCAGGGGCCCTGTACTTC. Translation gives CASSFSGSGALYF.

The sample holds many counts of this clonotype. The V call is TRBV19, the J call TRBJ1-1; D uncertain. Germline-derived CDR1 and CDR2 are LNHDA and SQIVND (reference sequence). The CDR3 contains 15 residues. V lost 7 bases to trimming and J lost 4 bases, with 19 bases between them. The CDR3 sequence is CASKLTGDLPTEAFF. The CDR3 DNA follows: TGTGCCAGTAAACTAACCGGAGACTTACCCACTGAAGCTTTCTTT.

This clonotype was observed at least ten times. V usage is TRBV7-9 and J usage is TRBJ2-5; tentatively, D is TRBD1 or TRBD2 (6 bases each). V was shortened by 5 bases and J by 4 bases, with 11 bases between the two germline ends. The CDR3 contains 13 residues. From germline, CDR1 is SEHNR and CDR2 FQNEAQ (reference sequence). CDR3 loop: CASSPRGPETQYF. The DNA of the CDR3 is TGTGCCAGCAGCCCCCGGGGGCCAGAGACCCAGTACTTC.

This clonotype was seen only a few times. The junction shows a germline mismatch at one end, possibly a read error. The gene calls are TRBV6-1 and TRBJ1-5, with no clear D. The CDR3 has 14 residues. Germline V gene sequence: CDR1 MNHNS, CDR2 SASEGT. Here the CDR3 reads CASSPVQSNQPQLF. DNA of the CDR3: TGTGCCAGCAGCCCTGTACAGAGCAATCAGCCCCAGCTTTTT.

The V call is TRBV6-1, the J call TRBJ1-5; tentative D call: TRBD1 (6 bases). Germline V lookup: CDR1 MNHNS, CDR2 SASEGT. V shed 6 bases and J shed 3 bases, with 12 bases lying between them. The CDR3 covers 14 residues. This CDR3 reads CASSRQALNQPQHF. The CDR3 nucleotides are TGTGCCAGCAGCAGACAGGCCCTCAATCAGCCCCAGCATTTT.

This clonotype occurred many times. The chain has TRBV30 and TRBJ2-5, with D possibly being TRBD1 (5 bases). V dropped 0 bases and J dropped 0 bases, with 5 bases sitting between them. This CDR3 region has 13 residues. Germline V gene data show CDR1 as GTSNPN and CDR2 as SVGIG (reference sequence). The chain's CDR3 is CAWSVGDQETQYF. The CDR3 nucleotides read TGTGCCTGGAGTGTAGGGGACCAAGAGACCCAGTACTTC.

This clonotype was seen repeatedly, ten times or more. This rearrangement joins TRBV30 to TRBJ1-1; D gene ambiguous. Germline CDR1 is GTSNPN and CDR2 is SVGIG (reference sequence). Trimming shortened V by 5 bases and J by 7 bases, and 11 bases separated the two germline ends. The CDR3 runs 11 residues. The CDR3: CAWVAPLEAFF. CDR3 sequence (DNA): TGTGCCTGGGTCGCACCCCTTGAAGCTTTCTTT.

This clonotype has ten or more counts. This sequence joins TRBV29-1 and TRBJ2-7; a possible D gene is TRBD1 (6 bases). V lost 6 bases to trimming and J lost 6 bases, with 18 bases between them. Per germline, CDR1 SQVTM and CDR2 ANQGSEA. This CDR3 spans 13 amino acids. CDR3 DNA: TGCAGCGTCGCCCCCACAGGGTTCGGCGAGCAGTACTTC. This gives the protein CSVAPTGFGEQYF.

This clonotype was found many times. The chain is built from TRBV29-1 and TRBJ1-1, with TRBD1 matching 12 bases. The CDR3 is made up of 15 amino acids. Germline assignment: CDR1 SQVTM and CDR2 ANQGSEA. The V gene end was trimmed by 3 bases and the J gene end by 5 bases; junction bases not matched to a gene: 7. The CDR3 region is CSVEGTGGAWTEAFF. The CDR3 region has the DNA TGCAGCGTTGAGGGGACAGGGGGCGCTTGGACTGAAGCTTTCTTT.

This clonotype was detected ten times or more. The chain uses TRBV5-1 and TRBJ1-1, with D unclear. Germline V gene data show CDR1 as SGHRS and CDR2 as YFSETQ. This CDR3 is 13 amino acids long. Trimming cost V 4 bases and J 10 bases, with 17 bases left between them. CDR3 in amino acids: CASSPLNGGRAFF. The CDR3 region has the DNA TGCGCCAGCAGCCCATTGAACGGAGGGCGAGCTTTCTTT.

Ten or more counts support this clonotype. This chain joins TRBV6-5 and TRBJ1-6; D gene uncertain. Looked up from germline, CDR1 is MNHEY and CDR2 is SVGAGI. The CDR3 is made up of 13 amino acids. Trimming took 4 bases from V and 8 from J, leaving 9 bases between them. Here the CDR3 DNA reads TGTGCCAGCAGTTCCTCGGTCTATTCACCCCTCCACTTT. Its translation: CASSSSVYSPLHF.

This clonotype was detected ten times or more. The rearrangement uses TRBV28 and TRBJ2-2; a possible D gene is TRBD2 (6 bases). Germline V gene sequence: CDR1 MDHEN, CDR2 SYDVKM. The CDR3 length is 18 residues. With 3 bases removed from V and 0 bases from J, the gap between germline ends came to 17 bases. In DNA form, the CDR3 reads TGTGCCAGCAGTTTTGATGTACGTGGGGGGTCGAACACCGGGGAGCTGTTTTTT. As protein: CASSFDVRGGSNTGELFF. Complete variable domain (other parts from reference TRBV28 and TRBJ2-2): DVKVTQSSRYLVKRTGEKVFLECVQDMDHENMFWYRQDPGLGLRLIYFSYDVKMKEKGDIPEGYSVSREKKERFSLILESASTNQTSMYLCASSFDVRGGSNTGELFFGEGSRLTVL.

The CDR3 bases are TGTGCCAGCAGTGACCCAGGGGCTGGAAACACCATATATTTT. This encodes CASSDPGAGNTIYF. The chain recombines TRBV6-1 with TRBJ1-3, with D possibly matching TRBD1 (6 bases). V lost 3 bases, J lost 2 bases, and 8 bases lay in between. The CDR3 extends over 14 amino acids. Germline V gene sequence: CDR1 MNHNS, CDR2 SASEGT.

At least ten counts were recorded for this clonotype. The chain carries TRBV27 and TRBJ2-7, with 10 bases aligning to TRBD2. Per the germline V gene, CDR1 is MNHEY and CDR2 is SMNVEV (reference sequence). CDR3 length: 15 residues. Germline trimming cut 1 base from V and 3 bases from J; bases unmatched to any gene: 3. CDR3 in DNA: TGTGCCAGCAGTTTATGGTCTAGCGGGAGCTACGAGCAGTACTTC. It codes for CASSLWSSGSYEQYF.

The chain uses TRBV20-1 and TRBJ1-2; TRBD1 is a possible D gene (5 bases). Trimming took off 6 bases at V and 2 bases at J, with 19 bases between the two ends. Germline V lookup: CDR1 DFQATT, CDR2 SNEGSKA (reference sequence). This CDR3 is 15 amino acids long. The CDR3 DNA follows: TGCAGTGCCACGACTGGGGGTCTAGCAAACTATGGCTACACCTTC. Translating it yields CSATTGGLANYGYTF.

The chain recombines TRBV11-2 with TRBJ2-7, with a weak D call TRBD1 (5 bases). The CDR3 spans 15 residues. Between the trimmed V and J ends, which lost 7 bases and 3 bases, there was a span of 19 bases. Per germline, CDR1 SGHAT and CDR2 FQNNGV. The CDR3 spells CASTPGLGAYYEQYF. The CDR3 DNA sequence: TGTGCCAGCACCCCCGGGTTAGGGGCCTACTACGAGCAGTACTTC.

This clonotype is medium-sized by share. V and J are TRBV6-2 or TRBV6-3 and TRBJ1-1, with 7 bases aligning to TRBD1. Per the germline V gene, CDR1 is MNHEY and CDR2 is SVGEGT. The CDR3 spans 14 residues. Unmatched junction bases numbered 6, after V lost 8 bases and J lost 0 bases. The CDR3 DNA reads as TGTGCCAGCTCCGGGACAGCTATGAACACTGAAGCTTTCTTT. Translating gives CASSGTAMNTEAFF.